The 10 T cell receptor beta chains listed next were all sequenced from one sample in a study of blood T cells in healthy people across ages. Together with a sample-barcoded 5' primer, a J-beta primer mix was included in a second PCR lasting roughly 6 to 12 cycles. Each CDR3 protein is one row after TCRdb ran MiXCR on the 5' RACE reads. This table holds some 760,000 distinct CDR3 sequences, 20% to 25% found once. This sample also appeared in a second study, on T cells of mothers and their children.

The sequenced sample was blood. These receptors were collected from a boy between 10 and 17 years old in good health.

This chain connects TRBV5-1 to TRBJ1-3; no clear D. The CDR3 is made up of 19 amino acids. V was pared by 0 bases and J by 1 base, with 20 bases between. The V gene's germline CDR1 is SGHRS and CDR2 YFSETQ. The CDR3 sequence is CASSLGARLTSNSGNTIYF. The CDR3 DNA reads TGCGCCAGCAGCTTGGGCGCCAGACTAACCAGCAATTCTGGAAACACCATATATTTT.

This clonotype was seen a single time. This rearrangement joins TRBV19 to TRBJ1-1; no reliable D call. The germline V gene has CDR1 LNHDA and CDR2 SQIVND (reference sequence). CDR3 length: 14 residues. V was cut by 9 bases and J by 4 bases, with 18 bases left in between. The CDR3 loop reads CASSPGALGTEAFF. DNA for the CDR3: TGTGCCAGCTCCCCGGGCGCATTGGGCACTGAAGCTTTCTTT.

The gene calls are TRBV24-1 and TRBJ2-1, with D tentatively TRBD1 or TRBD2 (5 bases each). Trimming shortened V by 7 bases and J by 4 bases, and 13 bases separated the two germline ends. There are 14 residues in the CDR3. Per the germline V gene, CDR1 is KGHDR and CDR2 is SFDVKD. The CDR3 region is CATSDGATYNEQFF. In nucleotides, the CDR3 is TGTGCCACCAGCGACGGGGCTACATACAATGAGCAGTTCTTC.

This clonotype appeared a few times. The genes are TRBV7-9 and TRBJ2-7, with D uncertain. CDR1 is SEHNR, CDR2 FQNEAQ, per germline (reference sequence). V gave up 2 bases and J gave up 7 bases, with 12 bases separating them. There are 13 residues in the CDR3. The CDR3 DNA reads TGTGCCAGCAGCTTACCGGTTTCGGTGGAGCAGTACTTC. It yields the protein CASSLPVSVEQYF. The full variable domain, its missing parts supplied by reference TRBV7-9 and TRBJ2-7, is DTGVSQNPRHKITKRGQNVTFRCDPISEHNRLYWYRQTLGQGPEFLTYFQNEAQLEKSRLLSDRFSAERPKGSFSTLEIQRTEQGDSAMYLCASSLPVSVEQYFGPGTRLTVT.

This clonotype was seen ten or more times. The chain carries TRBV7-6 and TRBJ2-7; D could derive from TRBD1 or TRBD2 (5 bases each). From germline, CDR1 is SGHVS and CDR2 FNYEAQ. Trimming removed 5 bases from V and 1 base from J, with 9 bases in between. The CDR3 length is 13 residues. The CDR3 reads CASSTGRSYEQYF. CDR3 nucleotide sequence: TGTGCCAGCAGCACGGGACGGTCCTACGAGCAGTACTTC.

The CDR3, as DNA: TGCAGTGCTTCAGGACAGGGGGGACCCTACGAGCAGTACTTC. Encoded protein: CSASGQGGPYEQYF. The chain recombines TRBV20-1 with TRBJ2-5; 10 bases fit TRBD1. The tail of the sequence fits TRBJ2-7 better, so the J call may be wrong. The CDR3 has 14 amino acids. In germline, CDR1 is DFQATT, CDR2 SNEGSKA (reference sequence).

V usage is TRBV7-2 and J usage is TRBJ2-5, with D maybe TRBD1 (5 bases). The V end was cut by 5 bases, the J end by 5 bases, with 18 bases between. From germline, CDR1 is SGHTA and CDR2 FQGNSA. The CDR3 extends over 15 amino acids. DNA of the CDR3: TGTGCCAGCAGCCCAGAATTTTATTGGGGCGAGACCCAGTACTTC. Its translation is CASSPEFYWGETQYF.

This clonotype showed up just a few times. The chain joins TRBV5-1 to TRBJ2-1; 8 positions match TRBD2. Germline-derived CDR1 and CDR2 are SGHRS and YFSETQ. This CDR3 contains 17 residues. V gave up 0 bases and J gave up 5 bases; unmatched junction bases: 10. CDR3 in DNA: TGCGCCAGCAGCTTGGAGCGGGGGCGGGCATCCCACAATGAGCAGTTCTTC. Residues: CASSLERGRASHNEQFF.

V is TRBV29-1 and J is TRBJ2-7; a possible D gene is TRBD2 (6 bases). The CDR3 loop spans 12 amino acids. The V and J ends lost 7 bases and 0 bases respectively, with 10 bases between them. Germline V CDR1 and CDR2: SQVTM, ANQGSEA. The CDR3 sequence: CSGRDCSYEQYF. The CDR3 coding sequence is TGCAGCGGACGGGACTGCTCCTACGAGCAGTACTTC.

V is TRBV12-3 or TRBV12-4 and J is TRBJ2-1; the match to TRBD2 covers 8 bases. The CDR3 is 15 residues long. V shed 6 bases, J shed 1 base, and the junction held 5 bases outside the gene matches. The CDR3 coding sequence is TGTGCCAGCAGCCGTATAGCGGGATCCTACAATGAGCAGTTCTTC. This translates into CASSRIAGSYNEQFF.